This T cell receptor beta chain is drawn from a study of T cell changes during pregnancy in multiple sclerosis. CDR1 SGHNT and CDR2 YENEEA come from the germline V gene. The length of the CDR3 is 13 residues. Trimming left V 4 bases short and J 4 bases short, with 10 bases between. TCRdb's table, derived via immunoSEQ multiplex PCR, lists solely in-frame clones and lacks some. The table has fewer than 95,000 clones, 92% seen once. This sequence was found in a female donor in good health, enrolled as a control in a pregnancy study. The sample was peripheral blood, taken in the first trimester of pregnancy. The J gene is TRBJ1-1, the V gene TRBV11-3; perhaps TRBD1 as D (6 bases). The CDR3: CASSWTVATEAFF. As DNA, the CDR3 is TGTGCCAGCAGCTGGACAGTGGCCACTGAAGCTTTCTTT. Full variable domain (outside the CDR3, taken from reference TRBV11-3 and TRBJ1-1): EAGVVQSPRYKIIEKKQPVAFWCNPISGHNTLYWYLQNLGQGPELLIRYENEEAVDDSQLPKDRFSAERLKGVDSTLKIQPAELGDSAVYLCASSWTVATEAFFGQGTRLTVV.